The 16 T cell receptor beta chains below all came from one sample that was sequenced in a study of breast tumors, draining lymph nodes, adjacent tissues (dated by TCRdb to 2016 to 2017). Preparation of the library involved multiplex PCR. Instrument on record: Illumina HiSeq 2000. TCRdb trimmed the raw reads at Q25, called clones with MiXCR and kept productive beta chains. CDR3 protein duplicates are merged, each entry listing the most common genes and DNA. For this sample there are tens of thousands of distinct CDR3 sequences; under 50% appear just once. More than 9% of the sample rests with the top ten. The sample consisted of breast tumor tissue. The receptors stem from a female donor with breast cancer. Some clones in this sample may be carry-over from other donors' samples.

This chain links TRBV30 with TRBJ1-6; maybe TRBD1 (6 bases). The CDR3 totals 14 residues. Germline V gene lookup returns CDR1 GTSNPN and CDR2 SVGIG (reference sequence). V was trimmed by 4 bases and J by 10 bases, leaving 17 bases between them. The CDR3 coding sequence is TGTGCCTGGACCCTCGGGACATGGGGCTCACCCCTCCACTTT. Translation gives CAWTLGTWGSPLHF.

This clonotype has a count of ten or more. V gene TRBV6-1 combines with J gene TRBJ2-7; a possible D gene is TRBD2 (6 bases). V was pared by 5 bases and J by 5 bases, with 16 bases between. Germline V CDR1 and CDR2: MNHNS, SASEGT. This CDR3 comprises 14 residues. CDR3 bases: TGTGCCAGCAGTCTCTTGGGGCCGGGGGACGAGCAGTACTTC. Its protein is CASSLLGPGDEQYF.

The chain combines TRBV2 with TRBJ1-1; D is unresolved. The V gene's germline CDR1 is SNHLY and CDR2 FYNNEI. Trimming removed 6 bases from V and 1 base from J, with 18 bases in between. CDR3 size: 16 residues. The DNA for the CDR3 is TGTGCCAGCAGGGACCCGCTACAGAGTTCGAACACTGAAGCTTTCTTT. Its translation is CASRDPLQSSNTEAFF.

This clonotype appeared many times. This rearrangement joins TRBV2 to TRBJ2-6; a possible D gene is TRBD1 (6 bases). CDR3 size: 14 residues. V lost 9 bases and J lost 0, with 9 bases in between. Germline lookup yields CDR1 SNHLY and CDR2 FYNNEI. CDR3 DNA sequence: TGTGCCAGGGGGGACACCTCTGGGGCCAACGTCCTGACTTTC. Translating it yields CARGDTSGANVLTF.

The rearrangement uses TRBV15 and TRBJ2-3; the D gene could be TRBD1 or TRBD2 (5 bases each). With 1 base removed from V and 2 bases from J, the gap between germline ends came to 13 bases. Germline CDR1 and CDR2: LNHNV and YYDKDF (reference sequence). The CDR3 sequence is 16 residues long. CDR3: CATSRVPLGTTDTQYF. CDR3 nucleotides: TGTGCCACCAGCAGAGTCCCTTTAGGGACCACAGATACGCAGTATTTT.

The sample holds many counts of this clonotype. V and J are TRBV4-1 and TRBJ2-1, with TRBD1 matching over 9 bases. Germline V CDR1 and CDR2: MGHRA, YSYEKL. The CDR3 contains 20 residues. J was trimmed by 4 bases and V by 2 bases; bases with no gene match: 18. CDR3 protein: CASSQPPGQGISRGYNEQFF. The CDR3 DNA reads TGCGCCAGCAGCCAACCTCCGGGACAGGGAATTTCTAGGGGATACAATGAGCAGTTCTTC.

Ten or more counts support this clonotype. The CDR3 sequence: CASRDRPGENYEQYF. Written as DNA, the CDR3 is TGTGCCAGCCGGGATCGGCCGGGCGAGAACTACGAGCAGTACTTC. This chain links TRBV28 with TRBJ2-7, with D perhaps TRBD2 (5 bases). V was pared by 8 bases and J by 3 bases, with 20 bases between. The CDR3 contains 15 residues. Germline V CDR1 and CDR2: MDHEN, SYDVKM.

Regarding this clonotype: A much bigger clone sits one base away, suggesting this may be a read error. J is TRBJ1-2 and V is TRBV28, with D hard to call. The CDR3 loop spans 14 amino acids. Per the germline V gene, CDR1 is MDHEN and CDR2 is SYDVKM. CDR3 nucleotide sequence: TGTGCCGGCAGGAGTGGAGTTCTCAACTATGGCTACACCTTC. Protein: CAGRSGVLNYGYTF.

This chain links TRBV6-2 or TRBV6-3 with TRBJ2-7; 10 positions agree with TRBD1. The V gene's germline CDR1 is MNHEY and CDR2 SVGEGT. CDR3 length equals 15 residues. Losses at the gene ends were 9 bases for V and 7 bases for J; bases not matched to a gene: 15. Here the CDR3 reads CASRRATGGFGEQYF. The CDR3 DNA sequence: TGTGCCAGTAGACGAGCGACAGGGGGCTTCGGGGAGCAGTACTTC.

In its sample, this clonotype was seen many times. V usage is TRBV4-3 and J usage is TRBJ1-4; D is possibly TRBD1 (6 bases). This CDR3 spans 15 amino acids. Trimming removed 0 bases from V and 8 bases from J, with 13 bases in between. Germline V gives CDR1 LGHNA, CDR2 YSLEER. This CDR3 reads CASSQDPGGDEKLFF. In DNA form, the CDR3 reads TGCGCCAGCAGCCAAGATCCTGGGGGCGACGAAAAACTGTTTTTT.

The V and J genes are TRBV19 and TRBJ2-7; 10 nucleotides match TRBD2. Germline V lookup: CDR1 LNHDA, CDR2 SQIVND (reference sequence). V gave up 5 bases and J gave up 5 bases; unmatched junction bases: 6. This CDR3 comprises 14 residues. The CDR3 loop is CASSLLAGVHEQYF. Here the CDR3 DNA reads TGTGCCAGTAGTCTGCTAGCGGGAGTACACGAGCAGTACTTC.

This clonotype was seen at least ten times. The V call is TRBV2, the J call TRBJ2-5; perhaps TRBD2 as D (6 bases). Germline V gives CDR1 SNHLY, CDR2 FYNNEI. The CDR3 is made up of 14 amino acids. Trimming removed 8 bases from V and 1 base from J, with 14 bases in between. The CDR3 is CASAPTSSQETQYF. The DNA for the CDR3 is TGTGCCAGCGCACCAACTAGCTCCCAAGAGACCCAGTACTTC.

This sequence joins TRBV27 and TRBJ2-1; D might be TRBD1 (6 bases). The CDR3 runs 16 residues. CDR1 and CDR2 (germline): MNHEY, SMNVEV (reference sequence). Between the trimmed V and J ends, which lost 7 bases and 4 bases, there was a span of 20 bases. The CDR3 DNA follows: TGTGCCAGCAATAGCCGTTCCGGGACAACTTACAATGAGCAGTTCTTC. Its translation: CASNSRSGTTYNEQFF.

A remark on this clonotype: Since no conserved phenylalanine or tryptophan closes the CDR3, a read error is the likely cause. The gene calls are TRBV7-9 and TRBJ2-1; D may be TRBD1 (5 bases). Trimming cost V 5 bases and J 4 bases, with 21 bases left between them. The CDR3 contains 17 residues. Looked up from germline, CDR1 is SEHNR and CDR2 is FQNEAQ (reference sequence). The CDR3, as DNA: TGTGCCAGCAGCAACCAAGGGGCAGCCCGACTTTACAATGAGCAGTTCCTC. Protein sequence: CASSNQGAARLYNEQFL.

This chain uses TRBV15 with TRBJ1-2; TRBD1 might be the D (5 bases). Germline V gene data show CDR1 as LNHNV and CDR2 as YYDKDF (reference sequence). Trimming took off 2 bases at V and 8 bases at J, with 27 bases between the two ends. The CDR3 covers 18 residues. The CDR3 region is CATSRTSSRDSRERGYTF. CDR3 sequence (DNA): TGTGCCACCAGCAGAACTTCAAGTCGGGACTCCAGAGAAAGGGGCTACACCTTC.

This clonotype was seen many times. V gene TRBV12-3 or TRBV12-4 combines with J gene TRBJ1-5, with a tentative D call TRBD1 (6 bases). The CDR3 consists of 13 residues. Trimming shortened V by 6 bases and J by 6 bases, and 12 bases separated the two germline ends. The CDR3 loop is CASSPDSRQPQHF. The CDR3 DNA reads TGTGCCAGCAGCCCGGACAGTCGTCAGCCCCAGCATTTT.